This T cell receptor beta chain was obtained from a study of patients and donors after allogeneic stem cell transplantation. This clonotype was seen a handful of times. CDR1 and CDR2 (germline): LGHDT, YNNKEL (reference sequence). V lost 1 base and J lost 8; bases outside the gene matches: 2. This CDR3 comprises 15 residues. TCRdb used MiXCR to reprocess the RT-PCR reads, holding one entry per CDR3 protein. The repertoire holds about 150,000 distinct CDR3 sequences, with about a third as singletons. The sample consisted of blood, either unsorted or a sorted T cell fraction (not recorded which). The V gene is TRBV3-1, the J gene TRBJ1-6; 10 nucleotides match TRBD1. This TCR came from a human donor who was either an allogeneic HSCT recipient or a stem cell or donor lymphocyte infusion donor (not recorded which). It is not recorded whose cells these are; they may come from a transplant donor. The CDR3 loop reads CASSQAGTGDSPLHF. The CDR3 DNA follows: TGTGCCAGCAGCCAAGCTGGGACAGGGGATTCACCCCTCCACTTT.